This T cell receptor (beta chain) stems from a study of OX40 agonist ivuxolimab in advanced cancers. Study at large: Every 2 weeks, ivuxolimab was infused into the patients intravenously at between 0.01 and 10 mg/kg. Dose-escalation patients suffered from hepatocellular carcinoma, melanoma, renal cell or head and neck cancer.

Profiled with immunoSEQ multiplex PCR; TCRdb holds only in-frame clones, not every one. The data contain over 45,000 clones, under 85% of them seen just once; the ten biggest clones take up approximately 4.5%. About this clone itself: Its matching antigen is unknown.

The CDR3 extends over 15 amino acids. Germline trimming cut 3 bases from V and 9 bases from J; bases unmatched to any gene: 6. The germline gives CDR1 MDHEN, CDR2 SYDVKM. Researchers took blood at baseline, on cycle 4 day 1, and on cycle 7 day 1. Regarding the study as a whole: Dosing at 0.1 to 3.0 mg/kg was accompanied by clonal expansion of CD4+ and CD8+ blood T cells by week 6.

The chain recombines TRBV28 with TRBJ2-1; 12 nucleotides align to TRBD2. Sample: CD4+ or CD8+ T cells sorted from blood, taken in a trial of the OX40 agonist ivuxolimab. The TCR comes from an adult with an advanced solid tumor such as melanoma, head and neck, liver or kidney cancer. Here the CDR3 reads CASSFILAGGAEQFF. The CDR3 DNA follows: TGTGCCAGCAGTTTCATCCTAGCGGGAGGGGCTGAGCAGTTCTTC. Together with reference TRBV28 and TRBJ2-1, the CDR3 gives the full variable domain: DVKVTQSSRYLVKRTGEKVFLECVQDMDHENMFWYRQDPGLGLRLIYFSYDVKMKEKGDIPEGYSVSREKKERFSLILESASTNQTSMYLCASSFILAGGAEQFFGPGTRLTVL.